This T cell receptor (beta chain) originates from a study of shared clonotypes between healthy human individuals. Study-wide findings and caveats: Generation probabilities of non-shared clonotypes were lower (relative to those shared by all four donors).

A word on this clone: Its specificity is unknown.

An assay was performed, and its level was deep. Sequencing used immunoSEQ multiplex PCR; TCRdb keeps in-frame clones, though not all of them. This table holds 1 million to 1.2 million clones, approximately 77% found once. The V and J ends lost 0 bases and 2 bases, in that order; junction bases with no gene match: 11. Per germline, CDR1 LGHNA and CDR2 YNFKEQ. This CDR3 has 19 residues. The healthy adult donors were HIV-negative and reported no recent acute infections or vaccinations. Adults of Caucasian background living in Nashville, Tennessee made up all donors. This rearrangement joins TRBV4-2 to TRBJ2-3; 10 nucleotides match TRBD2. This TCR came from a man aged 18 to 35 in good health. Some clones in this sample may be carry-over from other donors' samples. Sequencing used memory CD4+ T cells from PBMCs. Subset defined: CD45RA-negative fraction. For the CDR3, the DNA is TGTGCCAGCAGCCAAGATTTGAGCGGGAGGGCCCTCATCACAGATACGCAGTATTTT. This translates into CASSQDLSGRALITDTQYF.